The 8 T cell receptor beta chains listed next were all sequenced from one sample in a study of cytomegalovirus exposure and HLA in healthy donors. PCR primers comprised 60 Vbeta and 13 Jbeta primers. TCRdb keeps only in-frame clones here, not all; method: immunoSEQ multiplex PCR. The sample has 69,000 or so clones, roughly four fifths seen once. The sample consisted of PBMCs. The receptors stem from a woman in her sixties in good health and CMV-seropositive.

The gene calls are TRBV11-2 and TRBJ2-7, with D possibly being TRBD2 (6 bases). The ends were cut back, 7 bases at V and 2 bases at J, with 15 bases in the middle. In germline, CDR1 is SGHAT, CDR2 FQNNGV. CDR3 size: 14 residues. The CDR3 is CASNQGLGAYEQYF. The CDR3 coding sequence is TGTGCCAGCAACCAGGGACTTGGGGCCTACGAGCAGTACTTC.

This clone was recorded once. This chain links TRBV18 with TRBJ2-1; 8 bases map to TRBD1. Germline V lookup: CDR1 KGHSH, CDR2 LQKENI. This CDR3 comprises 16 residues. Trimming at V came to 0 bases and at J to 8 bases, leaving 9 bases not matched to a gene. The CDR3 spells CASSPPGGQGFYEQFF. The CDR3 bases are TGTGCCAGCTCACCACCAGGAGGACAGGGCTTCTATGAGCAGTTCTTC.

V usage is TRBV28 and J usage is TRBJ1-2, with D hard to call. Germline values: CDR1 MDHEN, CDR2 SYDVKM. The CDR3 runs 14 residues. V was clipped by 3 bases and J by 3 bases, with 11 bases between them. CDR3 DNA sequence: TGTGCCAGCAGTTTGGCAGGACTAGACTATGGCTACACCTTC. This codes for CASSLAGLDYGYTF.

The rearrangement joins TRBV5-1 to TRBJ2-5; 8 bases map to TRBD2. CDR1 is SGHRS, CDR2 YFSETQ, per germline. The CDR3 extends over 15 amino acids. The trim removed 9 bases at V and 0 bases at J, leaving 10 bases unmatched. The CDR3: CATHVGSGNQETQYF. The CDR3 DNA is TGCGCCACCCATGTAGGTAGCGGGAACCAAGAGACCCAGTACTTC.

The chain joins TRBV20-1 to TRBJ2-3, with D hard to call. V was trimmed by 8 bases and J by 3 bases, leaving 9 bases between them. In germline, CDR1 is DFQATT, CDR2 SNEGSKA (reference sequence). The CDR3 is made up of 11 amino acids. The CDR3 sequence: CSSLRTDTQYF. In DNA form, the CDR3 reads TGCAGTTCCCTGAGGACAGATACGCAGTATTTT.

The chain links TRBV5-1 to TRBJ1-1; D may be TRBD1 (5 bases). Germline V gives CDR1 SGHRS, CDR2 YFSETQ. The CDR3 spans 16 residues. The germline V and J ends were trimmed by 4 bases and 2 bases, with 18 bases remaining between them. CDR3 nucleotide sequence: TGCGCCAGCAGCCCGATTGTCACAGGAACCAACACTGAAGCTTTCTTT. This sequence encodes CASSPIVTGTNTEAFF. Drawing the rest from reference TRBV5-1 and TRBJ1-1, the complete variable domain is KAGVTQTPRYLIKTRGQQVTLSCSPISGHRSVSWYQQTPGQGLQFLFEYFSETQRNKGNFPGRFSGRQFSNSRSEMNVSTLELGDSALYLCASSPIVTGTNTEAFFGQGTRLTVV.

V is TRBV2 and J is TRBJ2-7; perhaps TRBD2 as D (6 bases). The length of the CDR3 is 13 residues. V was trimmed by 8 bases and J by 6 bases, leaving 17 bases between them. Germline V gene lookup returns CDR1 SNHLY and CDR2 FYNNEI. CDR3 amino acids: CASGGDKVSEQYF. The CDR3, as DNA: TGTGCCAGCGGCGGGGATAAGGTCTCCGAGCAGTACTTC. The full variable domain, rest sourced from reference TRBV2 and TRBJ2-7, is EPEVTQTPSHQVTQMGQEVILRCVPISNHLYFYWYRQILGQKVEFLVSFYNNEISEKSEIFDDQFSVERPDGSNFTLKIRSTKLEDSAMYFCASGGDKVSEQYFGPGTRLTVT.

A single count supports this clone. The CDR3 sequence: CSPARVARYEQYF. CDR3 sequence (DNA): TGCAGCCCTGCCAGGGTGGCCAGGTACGAGCAGTACTTC. This chain uses TRBV29-1 with TRBJ2-7; TRBD1 is a possible D gene (5 bases). The V gene lost 8 bases and the J gene lost 4 bases, with 18 bases spanning the gap. The CDR3 consists of 13 residues. Per the germline V gene, CDR1 is SQVTM and CDR2 is ANQGSEA.